Listed below are T cell receptor beta chains from one sample, sequenced in a study of T cells in Graves' hyperthyroidism and ophthalmopathy. Each CDR3 protein gets one entry after TCRdb re-called the multiplex PCR reads with MiXCR. The table records approximately 40,000 distinct CDR3 sequences, about 47% of them present only once. Sequencing was done on a sample of blood. These receptor sequences come from a man aged 40-55 years with Graves' ophthalmopathy. Both conserved end residues are part of each CDR3. A D gene is named only where the DNA matches it firmly. Some rows mark clone size as missing; the rest say once, few, many or name a class of expanded clone.

d_call j_call v_call clone_size cdr3_nt cdr3_aa
. TRBJ1-5 TRBV6-1 many TGTGCCAGCAGACTCGCTATTAGGGATCAGCCCCAGCATTTT CASRLAIRDQPQHF
TRBD2 TRBJ2-5 TRBV20-1 . TGCAGCGCTAGAGAGGGGACTAGCGGGGGGGCCGGGGAGACCCAGTACTTC CSAREGTSGGAGETQYF
TRBD1 TRBJ2-5 TRBV7-2 . TGTGGCAGCAGCGAAGGACAGGAGCAAGAGACCCAGTACTTC CGSSEGQEQETQYF
. TRBJ2-3 TRBV18 many TGTGCCAGCTCACTAGAAACAGATACGCAGTATTTT CASSLETDTQYF
. TRBJ2-3 TRBV24-1 . TGTGCCACCAGTGATCAGGCGACCCCAGATACGCAGTATTTT CATSDQATPDTQYF
. TRBJ2-1 TRBV6-5 many TGTGCCAGGTCAGCGCCGAGCTCCTACAATGAGCAGTTCTTC CARSAPSSYNEQFF
. TRBJ2-3 TRBV20-1 few TGCAGTGCCCCCCGCACCCCGACGGCAGATACGCAGTATTTT CSAPRTPTADTQYF
. TRBJ1-6 TRBV7-6 . TGTGCCAGCAGCCCGGGACTCAGGGAGTATTGGTCACCCCTCCACTTT CASSPGLREYWSPLHF
TRBD1 TRBJ1-1 TRBV29-1 few TGCAGCGTGGATGGACAGGGGAGCACTGAAGCTTTCTTT CSVDGQGSTEAFF
. TRBJ2-1 TRBV19 . TGTGCCAGTAGTCGACAGAGCTCCTACAATGAGCAGTTCTTC CASSRQSSYNEQFF
TRBD1 TRBJ2-2 TRBV24-1 many TGTGCCACCAGTGGGGGGACAGGGGAGGACACCGGGGAGCTGTTTTTT CATSGGTGEDTGELFF
. TRBJ2-5 TRBV20-1 few TGCAGTGCTAGGTTTGCGGGGACCCAGTACTTC CSARFAGTQYF
. TRBJ1-2 TRBV19 . TGTGCCAGTAGTATATCAGGGGAGTATGGCTACACCTTC CASSISGEYGYTF
. TRBJ2-2 TRBV19 . TGTGCCAGTACATCTGGGGAGCTGTTTTTT CASTSGELFF
. TRBJ2-3 TRBV20-1 . TGCAGTGCTAGAGATACGCAGTATTTT CSARDTQYF
. TRBJ2-7 TRBV5-6 many TGTGCCAGCAGCTTGGCCAATTCCCTTGGGCAGTACTTC CASSLANSLGQYF
TRBD1 TRBJ2-5 TRBV20-1 . TGCAGTACAAGACAGGGGACGATCGAGACCCAGTACTTC CSTRQGTIETQYF
TRBD1 TRBJ2-5 TRBV7-8 medium-sized TGTGCCACCGGGACAGTTCAAGAGACCCAGTACTTC CATGTVQETQYF
TRBD2 TRBJ2-7 TRBV19 many TGTGCCAGTAGTGATCGCGGGGGGGCCGAGCAGTACTTC CASSDRGGAEQYF
. TRBJ2-1 TRBV20-1 . TGCAGTGCTCCTCGCCCGGACAGCTCCTACAATGAGCAGTTCTTC CSAPRPDSSYNEQFF
TRBD1 TRBJ1-5 TRBV5-1 . TGCGCCAGCAGCCCTGACACTCGGGACAGGACAGACGGGGAGCCCCAGCATTTT CASSPDTRDRTDGEPQHF
. TRBJ2-2 TRBV7-3 many TGTGCCAGCAGCTCTGGACTGCCCTTTAACACCGGGGAGCTGTTTTTT CASSSGLPFNTGELFF
. TRBJ2-1 TRBV11-2 . TGTGCCAGTACAGAGGGCCGCTCCTACAATGAGCAGTTCTTC CASTEGRSYNEQFF
. TRBJ1-5 TRBV4-1 many TGCGCCAGCAGCCAAGATCACGGGGCTCGACAGCCCCAGCATTTT CASSQDHGARQPQHF
. TRBJ2-7 TRBV25-1 . . CASSFYICSARRLAGAYEQYF
. TRBJ1-1 TRBV20-1 many TGCAGTATTTCAGGGAACACTGAAGCTTTCTTT CSISGNTEAFF
. TRBJ1-4 TRBV5-1 . TGCGCCAGCAGCCCGGGGTCAGAAGGGGAAAAACTGTTTTTT CASSPGSEGEKLFF
TRBD1 TRBJ2-3 TRBV6-5 many TGTGCCAGCAGTGCCCCGGGACAGAACACAGATACGCAGTATTTT CASSAPGQNTDTQYF
TRBD2 TRBJ2-1 TRBV20-1 . TGCAGTGTCTTCACTAGCGGGAGGGCCAAGGGAAGCACAGATACGCAGTTCTTC CSVFTSGRAKGSTDTQFF
TRBD2 TRBJ2-1 TRBV15 . TGTGCCACCAGCAATCCCGGGACTAGCGGGAGCTCCTACAATGAGCAGTTCTTC CATSNPGTSGSSYNEQFF
. TRBJ1-2 TRBV12-3/TRBV12-4 many TGTGCCAGCAGTTCGTATCAGGGAGACTATGGCTACACCTTC CASSSYQGDYGYTF
TRBD2 TRBJ2-3 TRBV20-1 many TGCAGTGCTAGAGTCTCTAGCGGGAGAACACCAGATACGCAGTATTTT CSARVSSGRTPDTQYF
. TRBJ2-1 TRBV7-2 . TGTGCCAGCAGAACCGGTGACGATGATCAGTTCTTT CASRTGDDDQFF
. TRBJ2-2 TRBV24-1 . TGTGCCACGAGTGACTTGAAGACTAGCGGGGAGCTGTTTTTT CATSDLKTSGELFF
TRBD1 TRBJ1-1 TRBV19 once TGTGCCAGTAGTTCGTCCGGGACAGGGATGAACACTGAAGCTTTCTTT CASSSSGTGMNTEAFF
. TRBJ2-3 TRBV3-1 many TGTGCCAGCAGCCAGGCCAGCAGCACAGATACGCAGTATTTT CASSQASSTDTQYF
. TRBJ1-2 TRBV12-3/TRBV12-4 many TGTGCCACCTCGGACCTAAGTGGCTATGGCTACACCTTC CATSDLSGYGYTF
. TRBJ1-2 TRBV9 many TGTGCCAGCAGCGTATCTGGTAACTATGGCTACACCTTC CASSVSGNYGYTF
TRBD2 TRBJ2-5 TRBV7-3 . TGTGCCAGCAGCTTACCGGGACTAGGGAAAGAGACCCAGTACTTC CASSLPGLGKETQYF
. TRBJ1-5 TRBV19 many TGTGCCAGTAGTCTCCGGGGATTTGAGGTGCATTTT CASSLRGFEVHF
. TRBJ1-4 TRBV11-2 . TGTGCCAGCAGCTCAGGGGAGACTTTTTTAAATGAAAAACTGTTTTTT CASSSGETFLNEKLFF
TRBD2 TRBJ2-2 TRBV24-1 . TGTGCCACCAGTGACGCCTCGGTTACCGCGGGGGAGACCGGGGAGCTGTTTTTT CATSDASVTAGETGELFF
. TRBJ1-6 TRBV5-5 many TGTGCCAGCAGCCCCGGGCCGGATTCACCCCTCCACTTT CASSPGPDSPLHF
. TRBJ1-2 TRBV9 . TGTGCCAGCAGTACAGGGTCGGGAGGCTACACCTTC CASSTGSGGYTF
TRBD1 TRBJ1-4 TRBV15 many TGTGCCACCAGCGCCCGGGACAGGGGAACTAATGAAAAACTGTTTTTT CATSARDRGTNEKLFF
. TRBJ2-5 TRBV24-1 . TGTGCCACCAGTGATTTGAATGAGGGATGGGAGACCCAGTACTTC CATSDLNEGWETQYF